This TCR beta chain was documented in a study of breast tumors, draining lymph nodes, adjacent tissues. TCRdb called the multiplex PCR reads again in MiXCR, with one record for every CDR3 protein. The table has more than 200,000 distinct CDR3 sequences, roughly 32% seen once; the top ten hold over 1.1%. J was trimmed by 6 bases and V by 4 bases; bases with no gene match: 8. The CDR3 loop spans 17 amino acids. Germline V lookup: CDR1 SNHLY, CDR2 FYNNEI. Samples came from axillary lymph nodes draining the breast cancer. This clonotype was seen repeatedly, ten times or more. The receptor comes from a female donor with breast cancer. Some clones in this sample may be carry-over from other donors' samples. The chain links TRBV2 to TRBJ2-1, with 14 bases lining up with TRBD2. Sequencing input: axillary lymph node tissue. CDR3 nucleotide sequence: TGTGCCAGCAGTGTGCTAGCGACTAGCGGGAGGGTCAATGAGCAGTTCTTC. It specifies CASSVLATSGRVNEQFF.